Each of the 8 T cell receptor beta chains below was sequenced from the same sample in a study of blood T cell repertoires in COVID-19 (dated by TCRdb to the early 2020s). Library preparation employed the immunoSEQ multiplex PCR assay. TCRdb obtained this table from immuneACCESS and retained in-frame rearrangements with V and J assigned. These tables miss some clones; where compared with another copy, unresolved V genes account for less than half of the shortfall, and the remainder is unexplained. For this sample there are 96,000 or so clones; roughly 76% appear just once. The ten largest clones add up to around 4.8% of the sample. The source material was peripheral blood. These receptors all come from an elderly man with COVID-19, enrolled during active disease.

The genes are TRBV2 and TRBJ2-5; 7 bases are a match to TRBD1. Germline V gene data show CDR1 as SNHLY and CDR2 as FYNNEI. V dropped 3 bases and J dropped 3; count of bases not matched to a gene: 1. This CDR3 has 13 amino acids. As DNA, the CDR3 is TGTGCCAGCAGTGAGCAGGGGGAAGAGACCCAGTACTTC. This translates into CASSEQGEETQYF.

V gene TRBV30 combines with J gene TRBJ1-4; D may be TRBD1 (5 bases). With 8 bases removed from V and 5 bases from J, the gap between germline ends came to 15 bases. Germline CDR1 GTSNPN, CDR2 SVGIG (reference sequence). This CDR3 spans 13 amino acids. CDR3 sequence: CALRTQGNEKLFF. CDR3 nucleotides: TGTGCCCTAAGGACGCAGGGAAATGAAAAACTGTTTTTT.

The chain uses TRBV30 and TRBJ2-3, with 10 bases aligning to TRBD2. Per germline, CDR1 GTSNPN and CDR2 SVGIG (reference sequence). J gave up 0 bases and V 4 bases, and 7 bases lay outside the gene matches. The CDR3 has 16 residues. The CDR3 sequence: CAWKLAGYVSTDTQYF. The CDR3 coding sequence is TGTGCCTGGAAACTAGCGGGATATGTGAGCACAGATACGCAGTATTTT.

The rearrangement joins TRBV19 to TRBJ2-3; possibly TRBD1 for D (7 bases). Germline V lookup: CDR1 LNHDA, CDR2 SQIVND (reference sequence). Trimming took off 6 bases at V and 8 bases at J, with 27 bases between the two ends. CDR3 length equals 17 residues. The CDR3, as DNA: TGTGCCAGTAGCGACAAAGGACAGGCTCTACGGGGAGGTACGCAGTATTTT. Protein sequence: CASSDKGQALRGGTQYF.

The J gene is TRBJ2-5, the V gene TRBV10-3; 9 bases match TRBD1. Unmatched junction bases numbered 8, after V lost 10 bases and J lost 2 bases. CDR1 and CDR2 (germline): ENHRY, SYGVKD. The CDR3 sequence is 14 residues long. The CDR3 loop is CATRPDRGQETQYF. The CDR3 coding sequence is TGTGCCACCCGACCCGACAGGGGGCAAGAGACCCAGTACTTC.

This clone was picked up one time. The chain is built from TRBV20-1 and TRBJ2-5; 8 nucleotides line up with TRBD2. The ends lost 3 bases at V and 0 bases at J; junction bases unmatched: 6. This CDR3 has 15 residues. The germline gives CDR1 DFQATT, CDR2 SNEGSKA (reference sequence). DNA of the CDR3: TGCAGTGCTAGTAGGGCTAGCGGGTACCAAGAGACCCAGTACTTC. This gives the protein CSASRASGYQETQYF.

V gene TRBV14 combines with J gene TRBJ2-1; 13 bases line up with TRBD2. With V trimmed by 1 base and J by 8 bases, 5 bases remained unmatched. Germline V gene lookup returns CDR1 SGHDN and CDR2 FVKESK. The CDR3 runs 16 residues. The CDR3 is CASSQALAGGWDEQFF. The CDR3 DNA sequence: TGTGCCAGCAGCCAAGCACTAGCGGGAGGGTGGGATGAGCAGTTCTTC.

The chain joins TRBV11-2 to TRBJ1-3, with 7 bases aligning to TRBD1. The CDR3 has 16 amino acids. Germline V CDR1 and CDR2: SGHAT, FQNNGV. V was clipped by 5 bases and J by 0 bases; unmatched bases: 7. Here the CDR3 DNA reads TGTGCCAGCAGCCCACGGGGGACAGTCTCTGGAAACACCATATATTTT. It translates to CASSPRGTVSGNTIYF.